Presented here are 27 T cell receptor beta chains from one specimen sequenced in a study of graft-versus-host responses after intestinal transplantation. The method was immunoSEQ multiplex PCR; TCRdb's version includes in-frame clones alone and lacks a portion of them. This sample carries about 16,000 clones, around nine tenths of them seen once, and the ten largest clones take 5% to 6.5%. The source was PBMCs, collected approximately 3.5 months after intestinal transplant. The receptors were gathered from a human patient who received an intestinal transplant, so some T cells may come from the graft donor.

V gene TRBV7-3 combines with J gene TRBJ2-1; TRBD2 aligns across 7 bases. J lost 0 bases, V lost 0 bases, and 2 bases had no gene match. The CDR3 loop spans 16 amino acids. Germline V gene sequence: CDR1 SGHTA, CDR2 FQGTGA. CDR3 residues: CASSLTGGSSYNEQFF. The CDR3 DNA is TGTGCCAGCAGCTTAACGGGCGGGAGCTCCTACAATGAGCAGTTCTTC.

The CDR3 here is CASTETLLYGYTF. CDR3 nucleotides: TGTGCCAGTACTGAGACCCTCCTCTATGGCTACACCTTC. The V gene is TRBV19, the J gene TRBJ1-2; D gene unclear. From germline, CDR1 is LNHDA and CDR2 SQIVND (reference sequence). Trimming shortened V by 7 bases and J by 4 bases, and 13 bases separated the two germline ends. This CDR3 has 13 amino acids.

The count of this clone is one. The genes are TRBV7-6 and TRBJ2-5; 10 positions match TRBD1. The J call may be incorrect, as the DNA end agrees better with TRBJ2-7. The CDR3 consists of 16 residues. The germline CDR1 and CDR2 sequences are SGHVS and FNYEAQ. CDR3 sequence: CASSYGDRGQSYEQYF. CDR3 DNA sequence: TGTGCCAGCAGCTACGGGGACAGGGGACAATCCTACGAGCAGTACTTC.

V and J are TRBV7-9 and TRBJ2-5, with a tentative D call TRBD1 (6 bases). Germline V gives CDR1 SEHNR, CDR2 FQNEAQ (reference sequence). CDR3 length equals 13 residues. V lost 5 bases and J lost 9, with 16 bases in between. The CDR3 region has the DNA TGTGCCAGCAGCGCCGACAGGCTGGGGGCCCAGTACTTC. It encodes CASSADRLGAQYF. The variable domain in full, completed from reference TRBV7-9 and TRBJ2-5, reads DTGVSQNPRHKITKRGQNVTFRCDPISEHNRLYWYRQTLGQGPEFLTYFQNEAQLEKSRLLSDRFSAERPKGSFSTLEIQRTEQGDSAMYLCASSADRLGAQYFGPGTRLLVL.

The V and J genes are TRBV2 and TRBJ2-3; no clear D. V lost 10 bases and J lost 0, with 8 bases in between. CDR1 is SNHLY and CDR2 is FYNNEI in the germline V gene. This CDR3 contains 12 residues. CDR3 loop: CANSDSTDTQYF. CDR3 DNA sequence: TGTGCCAATTCGGACAGCACAGATACGCAGTATTTT.

The chain joins TRBV4-1 to TRBJ2-3; D is perhaps TRBD2 (7 bases). CDR1 MGHRA and CDR2 YSYEKL come from the germline V gene. The germline V and J ends were trimmed by 1 base and 3 bases, with 11 bases remaining between them. The CDR3 length is 15 residues. This CDR3 reads CASSQGEGVTDTQYF. The CDR3 DNA is TGCGCCAGCAGCCAAGGGGAGGGGGTAACAGATACGCAGTATTTT.

V is TRBV4-3 and J is TRBJ2-1; TRBD2 is a possible D gene (6 bases). V lost 6 bases to trimming and J lost 1 base, with 25 bases between them. Germline V gene sequence: CDR1 LGHNA, CDR2 YSLEER. The CDR3 has 19 residues. CDR3 bases: TGCGCCAGCAGTCACAGAAGGGGACGGGCGGCGGGATCCTACAATGAGCAGTTCTTC. This sequence encodes CASSHRRGRAAGSYNEQFF.

With respect to this clone: Other DNA sequences in the sample encode the same CDR3. The chain couples TRBV7-2 to TRBJ2-1, with D perhaps matching TRBD2 (7 bases). Per the germline V gene, CDR1 is SGHTA and CDR2 is FQGNSA. Trimming stripped 1 base from V and 9 bases from J, with 16 bases between. The length of the CDR3 is 15 residues. The CDR3 loop reads CASSLVRGSGGEQFF. CDR3 bases: TGTGCCAGCAGCTTAGTAAGGGGGTCGGGGGGTGAGCAGTTCTTC.

This clone came up a few times. This chain connects TRBV27 to TRBJ2-7, with 9 bases aligning to TRBD2. This CDR3 is built from 13 residues. Trimming took 5 bases from V and 2 from J; bases not matched to a gene: 1. From germline, CDR1 is MNHEY and CDR2 SMNVEV (reference sequence). This chain's CDR3 is CASSGGRAYEQYF. CDR3 DNA: TGTGCCAGCAGTGGCGGGAGGGCCTACGAGCAGTACTTC.

The chain joins TRBV5-5 to TRBJ2-7; D tentatively fits TRBD1 or TRBD2 (6 bases each). V lost 0 bases and J lost 1, with 14 bases in between. The CDR3 loop spans 16 amino acids. Germline values: CDR1 SGHKS, CDR2 YYEKEE (reference sequence). CDR3 amino acids: CASSLVGGLGSYEQYF. CDR3 DNA sequence: TGTGCCAGCAGCTTGGTGGGGGGCTTGGGTTCCTACGAGCAGTACTTC.

V usage is TRBV4-2 and J usage is TRBJ2-3, with D possibly TRBD1 on 5 matching bases. Trimming left V 1 base short and J 0 bases short, with 8 bases between. This CDR3 is built from 15 residues. Germline CDR1 and CDR2: LGHNA and YNFKEQ. For the CDR3, the DNA is TGTGCCAGCAGCCAAGGGGGCGTTAGCACAGATACGCAGTATTTT. Its translation: CASSQGGVSTDTQYF.

This rearrangement joins TRBV5-4 to TRBJ2-1, with 14 bases lining up with TRBD2. CDR3 length: 16 residues. Germline V gives CDR1 SGHNT, CDR2 YYREEE (reference sequence). V gave up 1 base and J gave up 9 bases; unmatched junction bases: 6. CDR3: CASSLRGLAGGVEQFF. In nucleotides, the CDR3 is TGTGCCAGCAGCTTGCGTGGACTAGCGGGAGGCGTTGAGCAGTTCTTC. Based on the CDR3 plus reference TRBV5-4 and TRBJ2-1, the full variable domain is ETGVTQSPTHLIKTRGQQVTLRCSSQSGHNTVSWYQQALGQGPQFIFQYYREEENGRGNFPPRFSGLQFPNYSSELNVNALELDDSALYLCASSLRGLAGGVEQFFGPGTRLTVL.

The chain carries TRBV11-2 and TRBJ2-7; 8 bases align to TRBD1. With 3 bases clipped from V and 2 bases from J, the junction kept 0 bases outside the gene matches. Germline CDR1 reads SGHAT; CDR2 reads FQNNGV. The CDR3 totals 13 residues. The CDR3 spells CASSLTGAYEQYF. CDR3 sequence (DNA): TGTGCCAGCAGCTTGACAGGGGCCTACGAGCAGTACTTC.

The V and J genes are TRBV11-2 and TRBJ2-7; the D is unclear. The germline CDR1 and CDR2 sequences are SGHAT and FQNNGV. CDR3 length: 11 residues. Trimming left V 5 bases short and J 6 bases short, with 8 bases between. The CDR3 sequence is CASSLPGEQYF. The CDR3, as DNA: TGTGCCAGCAGCCTTCCGGGCGAGCAGTACTTC.

A single count supports this clone. The chain couples TRBV29-1 to TRBJ2-7, with 10 positions matching TRBD2. Germline V gene lookup returns CDR1 SQVTM and CDR2 ANQGSEA. With 6 bases clipped from V and 0 bases from J, the junction kept 8 bases outside the gene matches. This CDR3 is 15 amino acids long. CDR3 in amino acids: CSVRGLAVSSYEQYF. The CDR3 DNA reads as TGCAGCGTGCGCGGACTAGCGGTTAGCTCCTACGAGCAGTACTTC.

In DNA form, the CDR3 reads TGTGCCAGCAGCACGGGGACTACGAACACAGATACGCAGTATTTT. Translating gives CASSTGTTNTDTQYF. The chain couples TRBV6-6 to TRBJ2-3; 7 nucleotides match TRBD2. Germline V gene data show CDR1 as MNHNY and CDR2 as SVGAGI (reference sequence). With V trimmed by 6 bases and J by 2 bases, 8 bases remained unmatched. This CDR3 has 15 amino acids.

V usage is TRBV19 and J usage is TRBJ2-7; 10 nucleotides match TRBD2. Germline CDR1 is LNHDA and CDR2 is SQIVND (reference sequence). This CDR3 contains 15 residues. The V gene end was trimmed by 5 bases and the J gene end by 7 bases; junction bases not matched to a gene: 11. The CDR3 loop is CASSWASGSPEEQYF. The DNA for the CDR3 is TGTGCCAGTAGTTGGGCTAGCGGGAGTCCTGAGGAGCAGTACTTC.

This sequence joins TRBV5-1 and TRBJ2-1, with 9 bases fitting TRBD1. Germline V gene lookup returns CDR1 SGHRS and CDR2 YFSETQ. The V segment lost 4 bases and the J segment 7 bases; nucleotides outside the gene matches: 12. CDR3 length equals 16 residues. For the CDR3, the DNA is TGCGCCAGCAGCCATTCAATTCCGGGACAGGGAAATGAGCAGTTCTTC. It translates to CASSHSIPGQGNEQFF. The variable domain in full, completed from reference TRBV5-1 and TRBJ2-1, reads KAGVTQTPRYLIKTRGQQVTLSCSPISGHRSVSWYQQTPGQGLQFLFEYFSETQRNKGNFPGRFSGRQFSNSRSEMNVSTLELGDSALYLCASSHSIPGQGNEQFFGPGTRLTVL.

The rearrangement uses TRBV4-1 and TRBJ1-1; 9 bases align to TRBD1. The CDR3 loop spans 16 amino acids. J was trimmed by 2 bases and V by 2 bases; bases with no gene match: 6. Germline V lookup: CDR1 MGHRA, CDR2 YSYEKL. CDR3 loop: CASSQLGQGRNTEAFF. CDR3 DNA sequence: TGCGCCAGCAGCCAATTGGGACAGGGAAGAAACACTGAAGCTTTCTTT.

The CDR3 nucleotides read TGTGCCAGCAGCGAATACAGGGACGTCTCGTACAATGAGCAGTTCTTC. Residues: CASSEYRDVSYNEQFF. J is TRBJ2-1 and V is TRBV5-8, with a possible D match to TRBD1 (6 bases). Trimming took 4 bases from V and 4 from J, leaving 18 bases between them. The CDR3 extends over 16 amino acids. Germline CDR1 SGHTS, CDR2 YDEGEE.

The chain is built from TRBV28 and TRBJ2-7; 10 bases fit TRBD1. CDR3 length: 14 amino acids. Per the germline V gene, CDR1 is MDHEN and CDR2 is SYDVKM. V lost 3 bases to trimming and J lost 7 bases; unmatched junction nucleotides: 6. The CDR3 sequence is CASSFPDRGIEQYF. For the CDR3, the DNA is TGTGCCAGCAGTTTCCCGGACAGGGGGATAGAGCAGTACTTC.

The chain carries TRBV5-6 and TRBJ2-3, with 9 bases aligning to TRBD2. V shed 10 bases, J shed 4 bases, and the junction held 7 bases outside the gene matches. CDR1 and CDR2 (germline): SGHDT, YYEEEE. The CDR3 totals 13 residues. DNA for the CDR3: TGTGCCGGCGGGAGGGCCGGATCAGATACGCAGTATTTT. Its translation is CAGGRAGSDTQYF.

This chain uses TRBV30 with TRBJ1-5, with 9 bases aligning to TRBD1. This CDR3 contains 15 residues. Germline V gene lookup returns CDR1 GTSNPN and CDR2 SVGIG (reference sequence). Germline trimming cut 0 bases from V and 1 base from J; bases unmatched to any gene: 1. The chain's CDR3 is CAWSVGTGSNQPQHF. The DNA for the CDR3 is TGTGCCTGGAGTGTCGGGACAGGGAGCAATCAGCCCCAGCATTTT.

The chain couples TRBV4-1 to TRBJ1-2, with TRBD1 matching over 8 bases. Germline-derived CDR1 and CDR2 are MGHRA and YSYEKL. The CDR3 sequence is 16 residues long. Trimming cost V 0 bases and J 4 bases; bases outside gene matches: 7. CDR3 residues: CASSQDSRGRSYGYTF. In nucleotides, the CDR3 is TGCGCCAGCAGCCAAGATAGCAGGGGGCGAAGCTATGGCTACACCTTC.

The chain uses TRBV25-1 and TRBJ1-2; 10 bases fit TRBD1. CDR3 length: 15 residues. Germline assignment: CDR1 MGHDK and CDR2 SYGVNS. The V segment lost 6 bases and the J segment 4 bases; nucleotides outside the gene matches: 8. The CDR3 is CASSLAGTGVYGYTF. DNA of the CDR3: TGTGCCAGCAGCTTAGCCGGGACAGGGGTCTATGGCTACACCTTC.

The chain carries TRBV19 and TRBJ2-1; 8 positions match TRBD2. Trimming at V came to 3 bases and at J to 8 bases, leaving 12 bases not matched to a gene. CDR1 is LNHDA, CDR2 SQIVND, per germline (reference sequence). The CDR3 loop spans 16 amino acids. CDR3 nucleotides: TGTGCCAGTAGTATCCAGCGGGAGCTTTGGGCCCATGAGCAGTTCTTC. This sequence encodes CASSIQRELWAHEQFF.

This clone was recorded only once. The junction departs from germline at one end; a sequencing error may be responsible. DNA for the CDR3: TGTGCCAGCAGTTTAGGCAATTCACCCCTCCACTTT. It specifies CASSLGNSPLHF. The V call is TRBV11-2, the J call TRBJ1-6; D remains unclear. CDR3 length: 12 amino acids. Germline CDR1 is SGHAT and CDR2 is FQNNGV.